Listed below are T cell receptor beta chains from one sample, sequenced in a study of response to subunit inactivated influenza vaccine. TCRdb recomputed calls from the RT-PCR reads with MiXCR, one row per CDR3 protein. Of hundreds of thousands of distinct CDR3 sequences listed, 10% to 15% are singletons. The material sequenced was PBMCs from blood, taken roughly 46 days after vaccination. These receptors were collected from a man over 45 who received an inactivated influenza vaccine. The CDR3 runs from the conserved cysteine through the conserved F or W. D genes are given only for firm matches. A row's size may be missing; if present it is once, few, many or a size class.

TRBJ2-2,-,TRBV20-1,-,CSAYNPGELFF,TGCAGTGCCTACAACCCCGGGGAGCTGTTTTTT
TRBJ2-7,many,TRBV12-3/TRBV12-4,-,CASSTGGSSYEQYF,TGTGCCAGCAGCACCGGGGGTAGCTCCTACGAGCAGTACTTC
TRBJ2-5,many,TRBV5-1,TRBD2,CASSFLGLAGSETQYF,TGCGCCAGCAGCTTTTTGGGACTAGCGGGATCGGAGACCCAGTACTTC
TRBJ2-5,-,TRBV29-1,TRBD1,CSVENRGRGETQYF,TGCAGCGTGGAGAACAGGGGGCGCGGAGAGACCCAGTACTTC
TRBJ1-2,few,TRBV6-1,-,CASSEVGQGEGYTF,TGTGCCAGCAGTGAAGTCGGGCAGGGTGAAGGCTACACCTTC
TRBJ1-4,-,TRBV2,-,CASSLGGPANEKLFF,TGTGCCAGCAGCCTGGGGGGGCCGGCTAATGAAAAACTGTTTTTT
TRBJ2-7,-,TRBV27,TRBD2,CASSSAISGGFSYEQYF,TGTGCCAGCAGTTCCGCCATTAGCGGGGGGTTTTCCTACGAGCAGTACTTC
TRBJ2-1,-,TRBV11-2,TRBD2,CASSFLRLAGGLYNEQFF,TGTGCCAGCAGCTTCCTTAGACTAGCGGGAGGTCTCTACAATGAGCAGTTCTTC
TRBJ2-1,-,TRBV20-1,TRBD2,CSARDQREGYNEQFF,TGCAGTGCTAGAGACCAGCGGGAGGGGTACAATGAGCAGTTCTTC
TRBJ2-7,-,TRBV2,-,CASSVEYEQYF,TGTGCCAGCAGTGTTGAGTACGAGCAGTACTTC
TRBJ2-2,-,TRBV3-1,TRBD2,CASSYGLADTGELFF,TGTGCCAGCAGCTATGGACTAGCGGACACCGGGGAGCTGTTTTTT
TRBJ2-3,many,TRBV6-1,TRBD1,CASSKSGTGLTDTQYF,TGTGCCAGCAGTAAGTCCGGGACAGGGCTAACAGATACGCAGTATTTT
TRBJ1-5,-,TRBV19,-,CASTGLGSNQPQHF,TGTGCCAGTACCGGGTTGGGGAGCAATCAGCCCCAGCATTTT
TRBJ2-3,-,TRBV18,-,CASTQGPTDTQYF,TGTGCCAGCACTCAGGGTCCCACAGATACGCAGTATTTT
TRBJ1-2,few,TRBV10-2,-,CASSGTSPITTYGYTF,TGCGCCAGCAGTGGGACAAGTCCCATTACGACTTATGGCTACACCTTC
TRBJ2-3,-,TRBV5-1,TRBD2,CASSRTPGTSGGAEDTQYF,TGCGCCAGCAGCAGAACGCCCGGGACTAGCGGGGGGGCGGAAGATACGCAGTATTTT
TRBJ2-6,-,TRBV7-2,-,CASSLVTLSGANVLTF,TGTGCCAGCAGCTTAGTCACTCTCTCTGGGGCCAACGTCCTGACTTTC
TRBJ2-3,few,TRBV24-1,-,CATSAVEDLTDTQYF,TGTGCCACCAGTGCCGTGGAGGATCTCACAGATACGCAGTATTTT
TRBJ1-2,-,TRBV4-3,TRBD1,CASSQMGQGAYYGYTF,TGCGCCAGCAGCCAAATGGGACAGGGGGCGTACTATGGCTACACCTTC
TRBJ1-6,-,TRBV20-1,-,CSASRGPLNYNSPLHF,TGCAGTGCTAGTAGGGGACCTTTAAACTATAATTCACCCCTCCACTTT
TRBJ1-1,few,TRBV4-2,TRBD1,CASSSGTGGIRSTEAFF,TGTGCCAGCAGCTCCGGGACAGGGGGGATCCGAAGTACTGAAGCTTTCTTT
TRBJ1-5,-,TRBV28,TRBD1,CASSSPDRAGQPQHF,TGTGCCAGCAGTTCCCCAGACAGGGCGGGCCAGCCCCAGCATTTT
TRBJ2-3,-,TRBV18,-,CASSPPSGRTDTQYF,TGTGCCAGCTCACCACCAAGCGGCCGCACAGATACGCAGTATTTT
TRBJ2-1,few,TRBV14,-,CASSSRQDYFYNEQFF,TGTGCCAGCAGCTCTCGACAGGACTACTTCTACAATGAGCAGTTCTTC
TRBJ2-3,few,TRBV14,TRBD2,CASMRAGGPDTQYF,TGTGCCAGCATGAGAGCGGGAGGGCCGGATACGCAGTATTTT
TRBJ2-7,-,TRBV3-1,-,CASSQPQNYEQYF,TGTGCCAGCAGCCAACCTCAAAACTACGAGCAGTACTTC